The clone carrying this T cell receptor (beta chain) appeared many times. A TCRbeta library incorporating unique molecular identifiers was prepared. TCRdb called the PCR reads again in MiXCR, with one record for every CDR3 protein. The top ten clones hold around 4% of a sample with about 610,000 distinct CDR3 sequences, more than 9% of them seen once. These data originate in a study of T-cell reconstitution after alpha-beta-depleted transplantation in children. Losses at the gene ends were 1 base for V and 3 bases for J; bases not matched to a gene: 12. The CDR3 extends over 19 amino acids. Germline values: CDR1 MGHRA, CDR2 YSYEKL.

The sample here was PBMCs from the stem cell graft donor, taken from the stem cell graft. The genes are TRBV4-1 and TRBJ2-7, with 13 bases matching TRBD2. This TCR was sampled from a human donor who donated a stem cell graft to a child with acute myeloid leukemia. The CDR3 spells CASSQVGSGRLAGGYEQYF. CDR3 DNA sequence: TGCGCCAGCAGCCAAGTAGGATCGGGGCGACTAGCGGGGGGCTACGAGCAGTACTTC.